These 28 T cell receptor beta chains were sequenced from one sample in a study of response to subunit inactivated influenza vaccine. TCRdb itself ran the RT-PCR reads through MiXCR, one entry per CDR3 protein. The sample holds roughly 520,000 distinct CDR3 sequences; roughly 27% are singletons and the top ten take around 1.8%. Sequences were derived from CD4+ T cells sorted from PBMCs, sampled 5 days after vaccination. These receptor sequences come from a man over 45 who received an inactivated influenza vaccine.

The chain has TRBV12-3 or TRBV12-4 and TRBJ2-1; possible D gene TRBD2, 6 bases. Trimming removed 1 base from V and 9 bases from J, with 13 bases in between. The CDR3 spans 14 residues. As DNA, the CDR3 is TGTGCCAGCAGTTTAGGGCTAGCGTTACGTGAGCAGTTCTTC. This codes for CASSLGLALREQFF.

This clonotype appeared a few times. In DNA, the CDR3 is TGTGCCAGCAGTTTAGCCGCTATTCTCACTGAGCAGTTCTTC. The encoded protein is CASSLAAILTEQFF. The V and J genes are TRBV27 and TRBJ2-1; the D is unclear. Looked up from germline, CDR1 is MNHEY and CDR2 is SMNVEV (reference sequence). The length of the CDR3 is 14 residues. The V gene lost 2 bases and the J gene lost 9 bases, with 14 bases spanning the gap.

This chain links TRBV20-1 with TRBJ1-5; 11 bases agree with TRBD1. J was trimmed by 4 bases and V by 4 bases; bases with no gene match: 3. Germline values: CDR1 DFQATT, CDR2 SNEGSKA (reference sequence). The CDR3 is 14 residues long. As DNA, the CDR3 is TGCAGTGCTATGGGACAGGGGGGAAATCAGCCCCAGCATTTT. This sequence encodes CSAMGQGGNQPQHF.

This chain links TRBV28 with TRBJ1-2; D gene uncertain. CDR3 length equals 12 residues. Trimming cost V 1 base and J 5 bases, with 5 bases left between them. CDR1 is MDHEN and CDR2 is SYDVKM in the germline V gene. As DNA, the CDR3 is TGTGCCAGCAGTTTATCCCAGTATGGCTACACCTTC. Translated: CASSLSQYGYTF.

This sequence joins TRBV6-2 or TRBV6-3 and TRBJ2-2; D is perhaps TRBD1 or TRBD2 (5 bases each). The germline V gene has CDR1 MNHEY and CDR2 SVGEGT. V was clipped by 9 bases and J by 0 bases, with 20 bases between them. The CDR3 spans 17 residues. In DNA, the CDR3 is TGTGCCAGTGGGACCATACGGCTAGCCGCGAACACCGGGGAGCTGTTTTTT. It encodes CASGTIRLAANTGELFF.

This sequence joins TRBV5-1 and TRBJ2-7, with 12 bases identical to TRBD1. CDR1 and CDR2 (germline): SGHRS, YFSETQ. The CDR3 totals 16 residues. V dropped 4 bases and J dropped 3; count of bases not matched to a gene: 8. As DNA, the CDR3 is TGCGCCAGCAGCCCGACCGGGACAGGGGGCCGCTACGAGCAGTACTTC. It is translated as CASSPTGTGGRYEQYF.

This clonotype has only a few counts. V and J are TRBV20-1 and TRBJ1-4, with D unresolved. Between the trimmed V and J ends, which lost 0 bases and 5 bases, there was a span of 13 bases. This CDR3 comprises 15 residues. Germline V gene data show CDR1 as DFQATT and CDR2 as SNEGSKA (reference sequence). CDR3 nucleotide sequence: TGCAGTGCTAGAGATCTTAGGAGAGCGAATGAAAAACTGTTTTTT. It encodes CSARDLRRANEKLFF.

The sample holds a few counts of this clonotype. The V call is TRBV11-2, the J call TRBJ1-6; D remains unclear. The CDR3 loop spans 15 amino acids. Germline V gene lookup returns CDR1 SGHAT and CDR2 FQNNGV. The ends were cut back, 1 base at V and 3 bases at J, with 7 bases in the middle. The CDR3 reads CASSLVRGYNSPLHF. The CDR3 coding sequence is TGTGCCAGCAGCTTAGTTCGGGGCTATAATTCACCCCTCCACTTT.

This chain uses TRBV30 with TRBJ1-5, with TRBD1 matching 8 bases. Trimming at V came to 5 bases and at J to 7 bases, leaving 10 bases not matched to a gene. The CDR3 length is 14 residues. Germline lookup yields CDR1 GTSNPN and CDR2 SVGIG (reference sequence). Here the CDR3 DNA reads TGTGCCTGGGGCCGGACAGGGCTGATGCAGCCCCAGCATTTT. It is translated as CAWGRTGLMQPQHF.

A remark on this clonotype: A junction boundary mismatches the germline segment, possibly from a read error. V and J are TRBV6-6 and TRBJ1-2, with TRBD1 identical over 9 bases. There are 13 residues in the CDR3. Germline lookup yields CDR1 MNHNY and CDR2 SVGAGI (reference sequence). CDR3 amino acids: CASSYSDRGVLPF. For the CDR3, the DNA is TGTGCCAGCAGTTACTCGGACAGGGGTGTGCTTCCCTTC.

This clonotype was seen once. V is TRBV7-9 and J is TRBJ2-1; 8 nucleotides align to TRBD1. The CDR3 is made up of 15 amino acids. Per germline, CDR1 SEHNR and CDR2 FQNEAQ (reference sequence). The J segment lost 6 bases and the V segment lost 6 bases, leaving 10 bases of the junction unmatched. The CDR3 DNA follows: TGTGCCAGCAGACATAGTGGCAGGGGGCTCAATGAGCAGTTCTTC. Protein product: CASRHSGRGLNEQFF.

The V call is TRBV15, the J call TRBJ2-5, with D unclear. This CDR3 comprises 12 residues. Deletions cut 1 base from V and 5 bases from J, with 5 bases between. The V gene's germline CDR1 is LNHNV and CDR2 YYDKDF (reference sequence). CDR3: CATSRGSETQYF. Written as DNA, the CDR3 is TGTGCCACCAGCAGAGGAAGTGAGACCCAGTACTTC.

The V gene is TRBV6-2 or TRBV6-3, the J gene TRBJ2-2; 7 nucleotides match TRBD1. Germline assignment: CDR1 MNHEY and CDR2 SVGEGT. The CDR3 length is 16 residues. V lost 0 bases and J lost 6; bases outside the gene matches: 7. The CDR3 region is CASSYSQGRRAGELFF. CDR3 coding DNA: TGTGCCAGCAGTTACTCACAGGGGAGAAGGGCCGGGGAGCTGTTTTTT.

This rearrangement joins TRBV11-2 to TRBJ2-3, with D possibly called TRBD1 or TRBD2 (5 bases each). V lost 6 bases to trimming and J lost 9 bases, with 22 bases between them. This CDR3 region has 15 residues. In germline, CDR1 is SGHAT, CDR2 FQNNGV. The CDR3 sequence: CASRSLGTGRMTQYF. CDR3 DNA: TGTGCCAGCAGGTCCCTGGGGACCGGTCGAATGACGCAGTATTTT.

The gene calls are TRBV10-3 and TRBJ2-1, with unresolved D. In germline, CDR1 is ENHRY, CDR2 SYGVKD. V was pared by 0 bases and J by 5 bases, with 20 bases between. The CDR3 totals 18 residues. The CDR3 region has the DNA TGTGCCATCAGTGAGTCGGGCGGTTATTCTCCTCTTAACAATGAGCAGTTCTTC. The encoded protein is CAISESGGYSPLNNEQFF.

This chain joins TRBV24-1 and TRBJ2-1; D is unclear. This CDR3 is 13 amino acids long. Per germline, CDR1 KGHDR and CDR2 SFDVKD. Trimming removed 4 bases at V and 5 bases at J, with 8 bases between. Here the CDR3 DNA reads TGTGCCACCAGTGAGCAGCCCCACAATGAGCAGTTCTTC. Translated: CATSEQPHNEQFF.

V and J are TRBV4-3 and TRBJ2-3, with 10 bases lining up with TRBD2. The CDR3 covers 16 residues. J was trimmed by 1 base and V by 4 bases; bases with no gene match: 5. Germline CDR1 and CDR2: LGHNA and YSLEER. The CDR3 DNA reads TGCGCCAGCAGCCGCTTTACTAGCGGGGGCACAGATACGCAGTATTTT. It translates to CASSRFTSGGTDTQYF.

The chain uses TRBV11-3 and TRBJ2-3; weak D call: TRBD1 (6 bases). CDR3 length: 15 amino acids. Looked up from germline, CDR1 is SGHNT and CDR2 is YENEEA. The V end was cut by 5 bases, the J end by 3 bases, with 15 bases between. CDR3 region: CASSHHGQSTDTQYF. DNA for the CDR3: TGTGCCAGCAGCCATCATGGACAGAGTACAGATACGCAGTATTTT.

This clonotype was recorded a few times. V and J are TRBV30 and TRBJ2-3; possible D gene TRBD2, 5 bases. Trimming left V 2 bases short and J 5 bases short, with 20 bases between. The CDR3 totals 16 residues. CDR1 is GTSNPN, CDR2 SVGIG, per germline (reference sequence). The CDR3 DNA is TGTGCCTGGAGTCCCCCGGCCTTCCCGGCGGGAGATACGCAGTATTTT. Protein sequence: CAWSPPAFPAGDTQYF.

This clonotype was found many times. V usage is TRBV6-2 or TRBV6-3 and J usage is TRBJ1-6, with 7 nucleotides matching TRBD1. The junction had 2 bases not matched to a gene; V was cut back by 6 bases and J by 0 bases. Looked up from germline, CDR1 is MNHEY and CDR2 is SVGEGT. The CDR3 runs to 15 residues. In DNA form, the CDR3 reads TGTGCCAGCAGCTGGGACAGCTCCTATAATTCACCCCTCCACTTT. This gives the protein CASSWDSSYNSPLHF.

V usage is TRBV5-1 and J usage is TRBJ2-3; maybe TRBD2 (5 bases). The CDR3 loop spans 15 amino acids. Germline V lookup: CDR1 SGHRS, CDR2 YFSETQ. V lost 0 bases, J lost 3 bases, and 11 bases lay in between. The CDR3 spells CASSLDPAATDTQYF. CDR3 nucleotides: TGCGCCAGCAGCTTGGATCCAGCGGCGACAGATACGCAGTATTTT.

This sequence joins TRBV5-4 and TRBJ2-3; D uncertain. This CDR3 is built from 13 residues. CDR1 is SGHNT and CDR2 is YYREEE in the germline V gene (reference sequence). Trimming stripped 9 bases from V and 6 bases from J, with 17 bases between. DNA of the CDR3: TGTGCCACCGTGTCTCAGGTAACGGATACGCAGTATTTT. Amino acids: CATVSQVTDTQYF. The full variable domain, its missing parts supplied by reference TRBV5-4 and TRBJ2-3, is ETGVTQSPTHLIKTRGQQVTLRCSSQSGHNTVSWYQQALGQGPQFIFQYYREEENGRGNFPPRFSGLQFPNYSSELNVNALELDDSALYLCATVSQVTDTQYFGPGTRLTVL.

The chain couples TRBV30 to TRBJ1-6, with 10 bases identical to TRBD1. The junction had 7 bases not matched to a gene; V was cut back by 5 bases and J by 9 bases. Per the germline V gene, CDR1 is GTSNPN and CDR2 is SVGIG (reference sequence). The CDR3 is 14 amino acids. CDR3 amino acids: CAWGTGAFISPLHF. In DNA form, the CDR3 reads TGTGCCTGGGGGACAGGGGCTTTCATTTCACCCCTCCACTTT.

This clonotype was detected only a few times. The chain couples TRBV6-2 or TRBV6-3 to TRBJ2-5; D is uncertain. The V end lost 6 bases, the J end lost 1 base, and 12 bases lay between the germline ends. Germline assignment: CDR1 MNHEY and CDR2 SVGEGT. CDR3 length equals 14 residues. CDR3 in amino acids: CASSHPVSQETQYF. In DNA, the CDR3 is TGTGCCAGCAGCCACCCCGTTTCCCAAGAGACCCAGTACTTC.

The chain carries TRBV29-1 and TRBJ2-1; D ambiguous. The CDR3 length is 13 residues. Germline loops: CDR1 SQVTM, CDR2 ANQGSEA. Trimming left V 3 bases short and J 3 bases short, with 9 bases between. For the CDR3, the DNA is TGCAGCGTTGACGTGCAGTACTACAATGAGCAGTTCTTC. Translation: CSVDVQYYNEQFF.

This clonotype was observed many times. The chain recombines TRBV7-2 with TRBJ2-3, with 8 bases identical to TRBD2. Germline V gene data show CDR1 as SGHTA and CDR2 as FQGNSA. This CDR3 contains 17 residues. After removal of 5 bases from V and 2 bases from J, the junction contained 12 bases not matched to a gene. CDR3 in amino acids: CASSNRRAGGVTDTQYF. The CDR3 DNA follows: TGTGCCAGCAGCAACAGGAGGGCGGGGGGCGTCACAGATACGCAGTATTTT.

The rearrangement links TRBV20-1 to TRBJ2-6, with D possibly matching TRBD1 (6 bases). There are 16 residues in the CDR3. Trimming removed 3 bases from V and 2 bases from J, with 14 bases in between. Germline V gene lookup returns CDR1 DFQATT and CDR2 SNEGSKA (reference sequence). The DNA for the CDR3 is TGCAGTGCTAGGAGGGCAGGGGCAACTGGGGCCAACGTCCTGACTTTC. It specifies CSARRAGATGANVLTF.

This sequence joins TRBV20-1 and TRBJ2-5, with 8 bases identical to TRBD1. The CDR3 extends over 14 amino acids. J lost 5 bases, V lost 3 bases, and 8 bases had no gene match. CDR1 is DFQATT, CDR2 SNEGSKA, per germline (reference sequence). CDR3 in amino acids: CSASPTGGVETQYF. In DNA form, the CDR3 reads TGCAGTGCTAGTCCCACAGGGGGAGTGGAGACCCAGTACTTC.